This T cell receptor (beta chain) was captured in a study of T-cell memory formation after mild COVID-19. MiXCR, run by TCRdb on the 5' RACE reads, gives a single entry per CDR3 protein. Found here are about 270,000 distinct CDR3 sequences, 15% to 17% of them singletons; the top ten hold less than 2.5%. This clonotype was counted between two and nine times. The CDR3 covers 13 residues. V was trimmed by 1 base and J by 11 bases, leaving 12 bases between them. The germline V gene encodes CDR1 LGHNA and CDR2 YSLEER. This clonotype originated in an adult woman who had mild COVID-19 (a few samples of this study predate the infection). Cell type and time point are not known. The J gene is TRBJ2-1, the V gene TRBV4-3, with D uncertain. Sequencing was performed on PBMCs or a T cell subset sorted from them (not recorded which). In DNA, the CDR3 is TGCGCCAGCAGCCAAGGACCCCCGGATCAGCAGTTCTTC. Protein sequence: CASSQGPPDQQFF.